This T cell receptor (beta chain) originates from a study of blood T cell repertoires in COVID-19 (dated by TCRdb to the early 2020s). Background for the entire study: Collaborator samples came from the United States, Italy and Spain and covered acute and convalescent phases of COVID-19. The material from the prospective study consisted of cDNA or gDNA derived from T cells, B-cell-depleted T cells, or PBMCs. A freely available public database, intended as a resource for researchers studying the immune response to SARS-CoV-2, is where the repertoires were released. The sample metadata nearly always contained a de-identified subject ID, COVID-19 status, age in years and sex. The samples were drawn from the first 160 participants of the ongoing ImmuneRACE study and from 950 to 1,500 subjects provided by 6 global collaborators. Subjects who had been exposed to COVID-19, were actively infected with it, or had recovered from it provided the deeply sampled blood TCRbeta repertoires that made up the dataset. Where HLA class I and class II types were available, the types were taken from metadata supplied by the sample provider, not from assay-based typing.

Based on the germline V gene (reference sequence), the CDR1 and CDR2 sequences are DFQATT and SNEGSKA. The CDR3 covers 16 residues, taking in both the cysteine and the phenylalanine. The kept DNA is CDR3 alone, 48 bases in frame from the first base. V loses 3 bases, J loses 3 bases, and the germline ends lie 20 bases apart. This clone has only one observation. This clone's antigen is unknown. Base qualities are missing; no much larger clone stands one base away. Here is what the overall study found, with its caveats: How much clinical and demographic metadata was included differed by source and by participant, and the metadata was provided uncurated.

TCRbeta CDR3 regions were amplified from genomic DNA by means of the immunoSEQ Assay, a bias-controlled multiplex PCR. Regarding the original processing steps: The number of nucleated cells in each sample was estimated by amplification of reference gene primers within the assay. To quantify the absolute abundance of each unique TCRbeta CDR3 rearrangement, sequence reads were collapsed and filtered. For each sample, productive Simpson clonality was calculated by taking the square root of Simpson's diversity index across productive rearrangements. TCRdb's version of the immuneACCESS table is confined to in-frame rearrangements and falls short of the full clone set. An unresolved V gene accounts for under half of the shortfall where checked; the remainder is of unknown origin. V and J calls and clone size are given by that table; D and trimming were obtained from the DNA. The sample contains a few hundred thousand clones, roughly 90% of them found a single time. Clones ranked in the top ten supply approximately 1.5% of the sample.

Participants in the prospective study were aged roughly 18 to 95 years, lived in 20 to 25 United States geographic areas, and enrolled through a virtual design. In the prospective study, participants were assigned to cohorts based on the clinical history participants reported in a screening survey and a study questionnaire. Exposed participants were defined as having been in contact with someone with a PCR-confirmed or clinician-diagnosed COVID-19 case within 2 weeks of study entry. In the prospective study, whole blood, serum and a nasopharyngeal or oropharyngeal swab were collected from each participant by mobile phlebotomists. Prospective study participants could optionally give additional blood draws and questionnaires over a roughly 2-month period. Before DNA extraction, prospective study blood samples were shipped either frozen or at room temperature.

The clonotype originates from a woman between 18 and 29 years old who had been exposed to COVID-19. Sequencing was done on a sample of PBMCs or T cells enriched from blood (not recorded which). The receptor chain draws on TRBV20-1 and TRBJ1-2; the D gene is not confidently resolved. The CDR3 sequence is CSASNSRLVLDYGYTF. The bases are TGCAGTGCTAGTAACAGTCGGCTGGTGCTTGACTATGGCTACACCTTC.